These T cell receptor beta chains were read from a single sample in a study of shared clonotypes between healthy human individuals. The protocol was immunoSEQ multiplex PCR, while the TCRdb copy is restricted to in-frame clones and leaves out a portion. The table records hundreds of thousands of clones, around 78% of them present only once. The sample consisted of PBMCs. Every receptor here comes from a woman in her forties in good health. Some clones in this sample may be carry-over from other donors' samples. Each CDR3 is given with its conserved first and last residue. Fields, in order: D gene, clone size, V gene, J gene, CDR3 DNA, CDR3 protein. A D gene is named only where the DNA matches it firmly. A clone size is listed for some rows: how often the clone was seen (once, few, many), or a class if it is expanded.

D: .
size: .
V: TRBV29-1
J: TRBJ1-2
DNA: TGCAGCGTGCTCGGGGGAAACTATGGCTACACCTTC
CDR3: CSVLGGNYGYTF

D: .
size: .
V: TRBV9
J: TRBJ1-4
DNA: TGTGCCAGCAGCGTAGGGGGGATTAATGAAAAACTGTTTTTT
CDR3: CASSVGGINEKLFF

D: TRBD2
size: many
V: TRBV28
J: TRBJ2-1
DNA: TGTGCCAGCAGGGCTAGCGGGAGGGGGGATGAGCAGTTCTTC
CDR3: CASRASGRGDEQFF

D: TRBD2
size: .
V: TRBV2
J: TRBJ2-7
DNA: TGTGCCAGCAGGACGGCGGGAGTAGCGTACGAGCAGTACTTC
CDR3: CASRTAGVAYEQYF

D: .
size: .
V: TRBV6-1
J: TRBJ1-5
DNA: TGTGCCAGCAGTGGGAGACAGAGGGGGTATAGCAATCAGCCCCAGCATTTT
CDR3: CASSGRQRGYSNQPQHF

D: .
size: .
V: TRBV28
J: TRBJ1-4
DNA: TGTGCCAGCAGTTCGTGGCGGCGAGGGGATGAAAAACTGTTTTTT
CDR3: CASSSWRRGDEKLFF

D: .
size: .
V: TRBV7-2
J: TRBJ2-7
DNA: TGTGCCAGCAGCGCATGGGACTCCTCATTATCCTACGAGCAGTACTTC
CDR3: CASSAWDSSLSYEQYF

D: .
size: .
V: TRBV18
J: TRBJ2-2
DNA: TGTGCCAGCTCCCGGACTGGGACGGGGGAGCTGTTTTTT
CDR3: CASSRTGTGELFF

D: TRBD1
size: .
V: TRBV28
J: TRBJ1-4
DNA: TGTGCCAGCAGTTTTTGGGGGACAGGGGGGACTAATGAAAAACTGTTTTTT
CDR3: CASSFWGTGGTNEKLFF

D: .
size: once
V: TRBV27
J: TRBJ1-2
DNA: TGTGCCAGCAGTTTTCGTGTGAGGGGAGGTCTCCTCCACTATGGCTACACCTTC
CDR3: CASSFRVRGGLLHYGYTF

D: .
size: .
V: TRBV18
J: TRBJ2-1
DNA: TGTGCCAGCTCACCACCGCTGACAGACAATGAGCAGTTCTTC
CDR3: CASSPPLTDNEQFF